This T cell receptor (beta chain) originates from a study of T cell responses to AZD1222 COVID-19 vaccine. Study observations and caveats: In a largely white British group with more females than males, clonal diversity was possibly underestimated. There were vaccine-associated CD4 TCRs across spike, dominant at 160-218 and 743-854.

A word on this clone: The antigen is unknown.

Sequencing used immunoSEQ multiplex PCR; TCRdb keeps in-frame clones, though not all of them. The data show some 150,000 clones, around 87% seen once. The CDR3 spans 14 residues. The germline CDR1 and CDR2 sequences are SGHNT and YENEEA. Trimming took 1 base from V and 8 from J; bases not matched to a gene: 4. V and J are TRBV11-3 and TRBJ2-1, with 8 bases aligning to TRBD1. The sample in question was peripheral blood, obtained 28 days after the second AZD1222 dose. The sequence was collected from an adult who received the AZD1222 COVID-19 vaccine. CDR3 nucleotide sequence: TGTGCCAGCAGCTTAGGGACAGGGTGGGATGAGCAGTTCTTC. It specifies CASSLGTGWDEQFF.